Shown below are 19 T cell receptor beta chains from a single sample sequenced in a study of metastatic and nonmetastatic thyroid tumors (dated by TCRdb to between 2020 and 2021). Receptor amplification or capture employed PCR. The reads were generated on an Illumina HiSeq 4000. The public sequencing data were trimmed at Q25 with fastp and processed into clonotypes with MiXCR by TCRdb, which kept only in-frame beta chains. This sample holds under 55,000 clones; roughly 15% were observed only once. Together, the top ten hold 2.5% to 3.5% of the sample. Before undergoing thyroid surgery, none of the patients had been given any kind of treatment. Sequences were obtained from blood. Receptors originate from a female donor with papillary thyroid cancer or a benign thyroid nodule (not recorded which). Some clones in this sample may be carry-over from other donors' samples.

Ten or more counts support this clone. This rearrangement joins TRBV19 to TRBJ1-2; TRBD1 matches at 10 bases. The V and J ends lost 10 bases and 3 bases, in that order; junction bases with no gene match: 11. The germline V gene encodes CDR1 LNHDA and CDR2 SQIVND (reference sequence). The CDR3 consists of 15 residues. In DNA form, the CDR3 reads TGTGCCACCTCACGGTGGGGGACAGGGGACTATGGCTACACCTTC. Its translation is CATSRWGTGDYGYTF.

Comments on this clone: This may be a read error, as it is one base from a much larger clone. The gene calls are TRBV9 and TRBJ2-1, with TRBD1 matching 9 bases. With 0 bases clipped from V and 0 bases from J, the junction kept 4 bases outside the gene matches. CDR3 length equals 17 residues. In germline, CDR1 is SGDLS, CDR2 YYNGEE. CDR3 sequence: CASSVDRGRSSYNEQFF. The CDR3 DNA sequence: TGTGCCAGCAGCGTAGACAGGGGGCGGTCCTCCTACAATGAGCAGTTCTTC.

The V and J genes are TRBV28 and TRBJ1-5; no clear D. Germline CDR1 reads MDHEN; CDR2 reads SYDVKM. With 6 bases removed from V and 10 bases from J, the gap between germline ends came to 13 bases. This CDR3 contains 12 residues. The CDR3 protein is CASRSGRHPQHF. CDR3 nucleotides: TGTGCCAGCAGGTCGGGTAGGCATCCCCAGCATTTT.

Remarks on this clone: The junction does not match germline at one end; this may be a read error. The chain recombines TRBV18 with TRBJ2-7; tentative D call: TRBD2 (6 bases). CDR3 length: 16 residues. CDR1 is KGHSH, CDR2 LQKENI, per germline. This CDR3 reads CASSPHIGTQLYEQYF. The CDR3 DNA follows: TGTGCCAGCTCACCACATATAGGGACTCAACTCTACGAGCAGTACTTT.

The chain carries TRBV27 and TRBJ2-7, with no clear D. V lost 4 bases, J lost 1 base, and 8 bases lay in between. CDR3 length: 13 residues. Germline assignment: CDR1 MNHEY and CDR2 SMNVEV (reference sequence). The CDR3 DNA reads TGTGCCAGCAGTTCGGTAGATTCCTACGAGCAGTACTTC. It specifies CASSSVDSYEQYF.

A note on this clone: The junction shows a germline mismatch at one end, possibly a read error. This chain joins TRBV5-4 and TRBJ2-7; D possibly corresponds to TRBD1 (6 bases). Germline-derived CDR1 and CDR2 are SGHNT and YYREEE (reference sequence). CDR3 size: 13 residues. Here the CDR3 DNA reads TGTGCCAGCAGTGACCGGGACATCTACGAGCAGCACTTC. It specifies CASSDRDIYEQHF. Variable domain in full (rest from reference TRBV5-4 and TRBJ2-7): ETGVTQSPTHLIKTRGQQVTLRCSSQSGHNTVSWYQQALGQGPQFIFQYYREEENGRGNFPPRFSGLQFPNYSSELNVNALELDDSALYLCASSDRDIYEQHFGPGTRLTVT.

In its sample, this clone was seen many times. The rearrangement links TRBV5-4 to TRBJ2-3; D not certain. The ends were cut back, 2 bases at V and 2 bases at J, with 15 bases in the middle. The CDR3 is 16 amino acids. The germline V gene has CDR1 SGHNT and CDR2 YYREEE (reference sequence). In nucleotides, the CDR3 is TGTGCCAGCAGCTTAGGGAAAGGTGTGAACACAGATACGCAGTATTTT. It codes for CASSLGKGVNTDTQYF. Together with reference TRBV5-4 and TRBJ2-3, the CDR3 gives the full variable domain: ETGVTQSPTHLIKTRGQQVTLRCSSQSGHNTVSWYQQALGQGPQFIFQYYREEENGRGNFPPRFSGLQFPNYSSELNVNALELDDSALYLCASSLGKGVNTDTQYFGPGTRLTVL.

Many counts were recorded for this clone. This sequence joins TRBV6-1 and TRBJ1-4; TRBD1 agrees at 9 bases. V gave up 9 bases and J gave up 4 bases; unmatched junction bases: 12. CDR1 is MNHNS and CDR2 is SASEGT in the germline V gene. The CDR3 has 16 residues. The CDR3, as DNA: TGTGCCAGTCGACCTCCCACAGGGGGCAATAATGAAAAACTGTTTTTT. Its protein product is CASRPPTGGNNEKLFF.

This clone was counted between two and nine times. A much larger clone differs by one base, so this may be a read error. V gene TRBV7-8 combines with J gene TRBJ1-6; 7 bases are a match to TRBD1. This CDR3 has 15 amino acids. Per the germline V gene, CDR1 is SGHVS and CDR2 is FQNEAQ. Losses at the gene ends were 7 bases for V and 6 bases for J; bases not matched to a gene: 9. CDR3 in amino acids: CASNPINRGNSPLHF. In DNA form, the CDR3 reads TGTGCCAGCAACCCCATTAACAGGGGTAATTCACCCCTCCACTTT.

This clone was recorded at least ten times. The genes are TRBV24-1 and TRBJ2-2; TRBD2 agrees at 10 bases. Germline V gene lookup returns CDR1 KGHDR and CDR2 SFDVKD. The length of the CDR3 is 19 residues. V trimming: 5 bases; J trimming: 4 bases; junction bases outside the gene matches: 15. The CDR3 DNA sequence: TGTGCCACCAGTGCGGTAGCGGGAGGATGGCATACTCCCACCGGGGAGCTGTTTTTT. This gives the protein CATSAVAGGWHTPTGELFF.

The rearrangement links TRBV6-2 or TRBV6-3 to TRBJ2-6; 7 nucleotides line up with TRBD1. Germline assignment: CDR1 MNHEY and CDR2 SVGEGT. The CDR3 totals 18 residues. V was clipped by 0 bases and J by 8 bases; unmatched bases: 13. The CDR3 nucleotides are TGTGCCAGCAGTTACTCCGGGACAGCTACCTCTCGGTCCAACGTCCTGACTTTC. This translates into CASSYSGTATSRSNVLTF.

In its sample, this clone was seen many times. The chain links TRBV20-1 to TRBJ1-2, with 8 nucleotides matching TRBD1. There are 15 residues in the CDR3. Germline CDR1 and CDR2: DFQATT and SNEGSKA (reference sequence). V lost 5 bases and J lost 5; bases outside the gene matches: 13. The CDR3 spells CSAQRNGQGEYGYTF. CDR3 bases: TGCAGTGCTCAACGAAACGGACAGGGCGAATATGGCTACACCTTC.

This clone was picked up many times. J is TRBJ1-1 and V is TRBV20-1; 9 bases map to TRBD1. The germline gives CDR1 DFQATT, CDR2 SNEGSKA (reference sequence). The CDR3 runs to 12 residues. V lost 6 bases to trimming and J lost 10 bases; unmatched junction nucleotides: 9. The CDR3 loop reads CSASSGQGLAFF. CDR3 DNA: TGCAGTGCGTCCTCCGGACAGGGGTTAGCTTTCTTT.

The chain joins TRBV11-2 to TRBJ1-2; D possibly corresponds to TRBD1 (5 bases). This CDR3 contains 17 residues. V was clipped by 0 bases and J by 5 bases, with 19 bases between them. Germline CDR1 is SGHAT and CDR2 is FQNNGV. Written as DNA, the CDR3 is TGTGCCAGCAGCTTAGAGCTTTCGAGGGGCAGGCCTTATGGCTACACCTTC. Translated: CASSLELSRGRPYGYTF.

This clone was found many times. The rearrangement uses TRBV28 and TRBJ1-2; D gene uncertain. Trimming shortened V by 4 bases and J by 6 bases, and 15 bases separated the two germline ends. Per germline, CDR1 MDHEN and CDR2 SYDVKM. This CDR3 region has 14 residues. The CDR3 region has the DNA TGTGCCAGCAGTTCCGCGGCCTGGTCGGATGGCTACACCTTC. Translating gives CASSSAAWSDGYTF.

This clone was seen a handful of times. V and J are TRBV6-2 or TRBV6-3 and TRBJ1-2, with 9 bases lining up with TRBD1. Germline CDR1 and CDR2: MNHEY and SVGEGT. The V and J ends lost 4 bases and 9 bases, in that order; junction bases with no gene match: 21. The CDR3 is made up of 18 amino acids. CDR3: CASSSPGQGPKPWYCYTF. In nucleotides, the CDR3 is TGTGCCAGCAGTTCACCGGGACAGGGACCGAAACCGTGGTATTGCTACACCTTC.

This clone has a count of ten or more. The chain recombines TRBV6-2 or TRBV6-3 with TRBJ2-1, with TRBD2 as a possible D gene (5 bases). V lost 2 bases and J lost 4, with 9 bases in between. Looked up from germline, CDR1 is MNHEY and CDR2 is SVGEGT. The CDR3 sequence is 14 residues long. DNA of the CDR3: TGTGCCAGCAGTTACCTAGCAGATTACAATGAGCAGTTCTTC. It is translated as CASSYLADYNEQFF.

The chain employs TRBV30 and TRBJ1-1, with a tentative D call TRBD1 (5 bases). With 2 bases removed from V and 4 bases from J, the gap between germline ends came to 14 bases. This CDR3 has 14 residues. From germline, CDR1 is GTSNPN and CDR2 SVGIG (reference sequence). The CDR3 loop is CAWSPGTLGTEAFF. In nucleotides, the CDR3 is TGTGCCTGGAGTCCAGGGACCCTAGGCACTGAAGCTTTCTTT.

This clone was counted at least ten times. This chain joins TRBV7-9 and TRBJ2-2; possible D gene TRBD1, 6 bases. The CDR3 spans 14 residues. With 3 bases removed from V and 7 bases from J, the gap between germline ends came to 12 bases. Germline V gives CDR1 SEHNR, CDR2 FQNEAQ (reference sequence). For the CDR3, the DNA is TGTGCCAGCAGCTTTACTCAGGGACACGGGGAGCTGTTTTTT. Amino acid sequence: CASSFTQGHGELFF.